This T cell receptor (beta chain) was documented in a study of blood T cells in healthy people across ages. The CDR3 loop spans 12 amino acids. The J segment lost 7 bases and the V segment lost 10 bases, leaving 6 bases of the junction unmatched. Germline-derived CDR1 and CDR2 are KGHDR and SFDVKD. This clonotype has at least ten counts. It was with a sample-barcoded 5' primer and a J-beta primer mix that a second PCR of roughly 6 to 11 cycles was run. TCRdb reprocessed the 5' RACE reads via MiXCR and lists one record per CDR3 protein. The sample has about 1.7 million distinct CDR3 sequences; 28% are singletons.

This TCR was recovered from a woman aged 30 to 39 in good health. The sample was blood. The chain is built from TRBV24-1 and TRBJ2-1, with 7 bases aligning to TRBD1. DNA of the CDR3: TGTGCCACGTCGACAGGGTCTAATGAGCAGTTCTTC. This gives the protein CATSTGSNEQFF.